This TCR beta chain was identified during a study of neurological immune-mediated disorders. General study points: The most TCR clonal expansion was seen in HTLV-1-associated myelopathy, and the least was seen in multiple sclerosis, which fell below healthy controls.

Using its own MiXCR run on the 5' RACE reads, TCRdb lists one record per CDR3 protein. Altogether fewer than 45,000 distinct CDR3 sequences are present, under 6.5% being singletons, with the ten largest covering around 0.6%. Trimming left V 7 bases short and J 10 bases short, with 14 bases between. The CDR3 is 12 amino acids. This clonotype was seen many times. No antigen is known for it. The receptor comes from a woman in her 40s in good health. Sequenced input: CD4+ T cells from blood. The chain uses TRBV12-3 or TRBV12-4 and TRBJ2-1; tentatively, D is TRBD2 (5 bases). CDR3 DNA sequence: TGTGCCAGCACCCGACCGGGGAGCGAGCAGTTCTTC. It is translated as CASTRPGSEQFF.